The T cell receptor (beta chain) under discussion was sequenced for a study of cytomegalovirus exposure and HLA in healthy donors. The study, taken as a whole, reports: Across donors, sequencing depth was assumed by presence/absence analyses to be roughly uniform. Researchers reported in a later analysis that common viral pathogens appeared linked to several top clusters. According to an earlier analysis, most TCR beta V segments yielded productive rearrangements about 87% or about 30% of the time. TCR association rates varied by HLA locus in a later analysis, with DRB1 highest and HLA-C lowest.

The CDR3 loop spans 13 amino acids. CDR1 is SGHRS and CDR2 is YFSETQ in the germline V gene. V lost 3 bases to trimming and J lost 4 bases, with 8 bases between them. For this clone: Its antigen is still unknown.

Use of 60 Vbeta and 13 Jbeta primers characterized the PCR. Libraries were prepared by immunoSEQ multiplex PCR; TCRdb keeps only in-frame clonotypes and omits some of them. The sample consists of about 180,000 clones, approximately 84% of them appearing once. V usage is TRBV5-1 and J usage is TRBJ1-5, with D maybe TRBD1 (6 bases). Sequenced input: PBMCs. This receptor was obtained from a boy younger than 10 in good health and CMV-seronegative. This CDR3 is CASSWDINQPQHF. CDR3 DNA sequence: TGCGCCAGCAGCTGGGACATTAATCAGCCCCAGCATTTT.